What follows are 24 T cell receptor gamma chains derived from one specimen sequenced in a study of intestinal T cells in coeliac disease. The TRG library came from 200 to 250 ng of biopsy DNA amplified with LymphoTrack primers. TCRdb processed the multiplex PCR reads again with the CATT caller. The table shows just under 850 gamma-chain clones, with 42% occurring only once. Each case's genomic DNA was extracted from ten 5-µm formalin-fixed paraffin-embedded scrolls. Material for sequencing was a duodenal biopsy. Every receptor here comes from a human donor with celiac disease.

In its sample, this clone was seen a few times. A single base is all that separates this from a far larger clone, so a read error is likely. The sample contains more than one DNA sequence encoding this CDR3. CDR3 nucleotide sequence: TGTGCCTGTGGGTATTATAAGAAGCTCTTT. This gives the protein CACGYYKKLF. This sequence joins TRGV9 and TRGJ1 or TRGJ2. Germline V gene sequence: CDR1 GITISATS, CDR2 ISYDGTV (reference sequence). The CDR3 runs 10 residues.

This clone is termed large. The rearrangement links TRGV3 to TRGJ1 or TRGJ2. CDR1 and CDR2 (germline): VTNTFY, YDVSTARD (reference sequence). With 1 base clipped from V and 7 bases from J, the junction kept 10 bases outside the gene matches. CDR3 length: 14 residues. The CDR3 loop is CATWDSLWGYKKLF. DNA for the CDR3: TGTGCCACCTGGGACAGCCTTTGGGGGTATAAGAAACTCTTT.

The rearrangement joins TRGV9 to TRGJ1 or TRGJ2. Looked up from germline, CDR1 is GITISATS and CDR2 is ISYDGTV (reference sequence). The CDR3 consists of 13 residues. Written as DNA, the CDR3 is TGTGCTTGTGGGAGGACAAATTATTATAAGAAACTCTTT. Protein product: CACGRTNYYKKLF.

The chain employs TRGV9 and TRGJ1 or TRGJ2. The CDR3 contains 16 residues. Germline assignment: CDR1 GITISATS and CDR2 ISYDGTV (reference sequence). Losses at the gene ends were 1 base for V and 0 bases for J; bases not matched to a gene: 9. The CDR3: CALWEVANENYYKKLF. The CDR3 DNA reads TGTGCCTTGTGGGAGGTCGCCAATGAGAATTATTATAAGAAACTCTTT.

This chain uses TRGV10 with TRGJ1 or TRGJ2. TRGV10 is an ORF, and what it does is uncertain. The CDR3 spans 15 residues. The trim removed 8 bases at V and 3 bases at J, leaving 14 bases unmatched. This chain's CDR3 is CAAWDKGGSYYKKLF. In DNA, the CDR3 is TGTGCTGCGTGGGATAAGGGGGGGTCTTATTATAAGAAACTCTTT.

This clone was counted only a few times. The J gene is TRGJ1 or TRGJ2, the V gene TRGV4. Germline V gene sequence: CDR1 EGSTGY, CDR2 YDSYTSSV. CDR3 length: 14 residues. V lost 1 base to trimming and J lost 10 bases; unmatched junction nucleotides: 13. CDR3 bases: TGTGCCACCTGGGATGGCGCCCTCCCCTCGAAGAAACTCTTT. The encoded protein is CATWDGALPSKKLF.

This clone has only a few counts. One end of the junction is discordant with germline, which a read error may explain. V and J are TRGV3 and TRGJ1 or TRGJ2. The germline V gene has CDR1 VTNTFY and CDR2 YDVSTARD (reference sequence). The CDR3 runs 13 residues. The CDR3, as DNA: TGCGCCACCTGGGGCCGGGGGAATTATAAGAAACTCTTT. Translation: CATWGRGNYKKLF.

This clone is judged large (0.1 to 1%). This sequence joins TRGV4 and TRGJ1 or TRGJ2. Per germline, CDR1 EGSTGY and CDR2 YDSYTSSV. J was trimmed by 14 bases and V by 0 bases; bases with no gene match: 1. The CDR3 totals 9 residues. The CDR3 coding sequence is TGTGCCACCTGGGATGGGCAACTCTTT. It yields the protein CATWDGQLF.

This clone appeared a few times. A read error may be the cause here, since a much bigger clone is one base away. This sequence joins TRGV2 and TRGJP2. This CDR3 is 15 amino acids long. Per the germline V gene, CDR1 is EGSNGY and CDR2 is YDSYNSKV. CDR3 region: CTTWDGPCIDWIKTF. Written as DNA, the CDR3 is TGTACCACCTGGGACGGGCCTTGTATTGATTGGATCAAGACGTTT.

The chain recombines TRGV10 with TRGJ1 or TRGJ2. TRGV10 is an open reading frame whose function is uncertain. This CDR3 comprises 12 residues. The V gene end was trimmed by 8 bases and the J gene end by 7 bases; junction bases not matched to a gene: 9. The CDR3 protein is CAAWDSCYKKLF. CDR3 DNA sequence: TGTGCTGCGTGGGATAGTTGCTATAAGAAACTCTTT.

This chain joins TRGV5 and TRGJ1 or TRGJ2. The CDR3 runs to 13 residues. In germline, CDR1 is VINAFY, CDR2 YDVSNSKD. Unmatched junction bases numbered 5, after V lost 0 bases and J lost 6 bases. The CDR3 region has the DNA TGTGCCACCTGGGACAGGCGGTGTTATAAGAAACTCTTT. It codes for CATWDRRCYKKLF.

Notes on this clone: A read error may explain this, as a much larger clone is one base away. The V gene is TRGV10, the J gene TRGJP1. TRGV10 is labeled an ORF, and its function is uncertain. This CDR3 has 18 amino acids. V lost 8 bases to trimming and J lost 4 bases; unmatched junction nucleotides: 20. CDR3 bases: TGTGCTGCGTGGGATTATTCCCCTCACCCCATCACTGGTTGGTTCAAGATATTT. Translation gives CAAWDYSPHPITGWFKIF.

V is TRGV10 and J is TRGJP2. TRGV10 has ORF status, its function being uncertain. This CDR3 contains 16 residues. Trimming removed 9 bases from V and 4 bases from J; junction bases left unmatched: 15. Here the CDR3 reads CAACRWGDNSDWIKTF. In DNA, the CDR3 is TGTGCTGCGTGTCGATGGGGCGATAATAGTGATTGGATCAAGACGTTT.

V is TRGV2 and J is TRGJP1. In germline, CDR1 is EGSNGY, CDR2 YDSYNSKV. CDR3 size: 16 residues. V trimming: 12 bases; J trimming: 0 bases; junction bases outside the gene matches: 16. The CDR3 loop reads CADLGRGNTTGWFKIF. DNA of the CDR3: TGTGCCGACCTGGGACGGGGGAATACCACTGGTTGGTTCAAGATATTT.

As to this clone: A much larger clone differs by one base, so this may be a read error. Other nucleotide sequences in the sample specify the same CDR3. The chain employs TRGV9 and TRGJ1 or TRGJ2. The CDR3 length is 9 residues. CDR1 GITISATS and CDR2 ISYDGTV come from the germline V gene (reference sequence). The CDR3 spells CALCYKKLF. CDR3 sequence (DNA): TGTGCCTTGTGCTATAAGAAGCTCTTT.

This chain uses TRGV5P with TRGJ1 or TRGJ2. TRGV5P is tagged as a pseudogene. This CDR3 spans 11 amino acids. The CDR3 loop reads CATWGRPRRVF. The CDR3, as DNA: TGTGCCACCTGGGGCAGGCCTCGGCGGGTCTTT.

Remarks on this clone: This may be a read error, as it is one base from a much larger clone. This chain connects TRGV2 to TRGJ1 or TRGJ2. This CDR3 contains 13 residues. The germline V gene has CDR1 EGSNGY and CDR2 YDSYNSKV. DNA for the CDR3: TGTGCTACCTGGGACGGGCGCAGAAATAAGAAACTCTTT. Translating gives CATWDGRRNKKLF.

This clone was counted only a few times. The chain employs TRGV9 and TRGJ1 or TRGJ2. CDR1 is GITISATS and CDR2 is ISYDGTV in the germline V gene (reference sequence). Trimming at V came to 7 bases and at J to 3 bases, leaving 9 bases not matched to a gene. This CDR3 is 13 amino acids long. The CDR3: CALCMLSYYKKLF. In nucleotides, the CDR3 is TGTGCCTTGTGTATGTTGAGTTATTATAAGAAACTCTTT.

The chain carries TRGV4 and TRGJ1 or TRGJ2. With 1 base clipped from V and 12 bases from J, the junction kept 6 bases outside the gene matches. The germline V gene encodes CDR1 EGSTGY and CDR2 YDSYTSSV. This CDR3 has 11 residues. This CDR3 is CATWDGLGKLF. The CDR3 DNA follows: TGTGCCACCTGGGATGGCCTTGGGAAACTCTTT.

This clone was observed a handful of times. The chain joins TRGV11 to TRGJ1 or TRGJ2. TRGV11 is labeled an ORF, and its function is uncertain. V shed 2 bases, J shed 5 bases, and the junction held 6 bases outside the gene matches. The CDR3 totals 14 residues. The CDR3 DNA reads as TGTGCCTGCTGGATTAGGCCCCTTCATTATAAGAAACTCTTT. Its protein is CACWIRPLHYKKLF.

This clone has only one observation. The CDR3 sequence is CACQVWHKKLF. The CDR3 nucleotides are TGTGCCTGCCAGGTCTGGCATAAGAAACTCTTT. The chain carries TRGV11 and TRGJ1 or TRGJ2. TRGV11 is treated as an ORF (open reading frame) with a function not yet certain. The V segment lost 12 bases and the J segment 8 bases; nucleotides outside the gene matches: 10. The CDR3 loop spans 11 amino acids.

This clone was found a few times. This chain uses TRGV2 with TRGJ1 or TRGJ2. Trimming took 4 bases from V and 4 from J; bases not matched to a gene: 1. This CDR3 is 11 amino acids long. Germline loops: CDR1 EGSNGY, CDR2 YDSYNSKV. CDR3 region: CATWEYYKKLF. CDR3 DNA: TGTGCCACCTGGGAGTATTATAAGAAACTCTTT.

This clone was counted between two and nine times. A much larger clone lies a single base off, so this may be a read error. The chain carries TRGV11 and TRGJP1. TRGV11 belongs to the ORF category, with a function that is uncertain. This CDR3 contains 14 residues. This CDR3 reads CARWTTTRGWFKIF. The CDR3 DNA follows: TGTGCCCGCTGGACCACCACCAGAGGATGGTTCAAGATATTT.

This clone is deemed large. V usage is TRGV3 and J usage is TRGJ1 or TRGJ2. Germline V gene sequence: CDR1 VTNTFY, CDR2 YDVSTARD (reference sequence). The CDR3 runs 12 residues. V lost 0 bases and J lost 9; bases outside the gene matches: 5. The DNA for the CDR3 is TGTGCCACCTGGGACAGGCGGATTAAGAAACTCTTT. This gives the protein CATWDRRIKKLF.